The rows below give T cell receptor beta chains drawn from one sample of a study of CD8 T cells in Susac syndrome. MiXCR was run by TCRdb on the immunoSEQ multiplex PCR reads, yielding one entry per CDR3 protein. The repertoire includes hundreds of thousands of distinct CDR3 sequences, approximately 85% of them detected once, and roughly 0.21% sits in the top ten. Sequences were obtained from CD8+ T cells from PBMCs. The receptor set was obtained from a human donor with multiple sclerosis. Both conserved end residues are part of each CDR3. Each record gives: V gene, CDR3 length, J gene, clone size, D gene, CDR3 DNA, CDR3 protein. The D gene is left open where the match is weak. Size is stated for part of the rows, as once, few or many counts, or as a class when the clone is expanded.

>TRBV11-1|16|TRBJ2-3|few|.
TGTGCCAGCAGCTCCGCCCTAGCGTCCAGCACAGATACGCAGTATTTT
CASSSALASSTDTQYF
>TRBV19|15|TRBJ2-1|.|TRBD2
TGTGCCAGTAAGGTGGCTAGCGGGAGCAATAATGAGCAGTTCTTC
CASKVASGSNNEQFF
>TRBV28|13|TRBJ2-1|.|.
TGTGCCAGACCCTGGGTGATCTACAATGAGCAGTTCTTC
CARPWVIYNEQFF
>TRBV19|18|TRBJ2-1|.|TRBD2
TGTGCCAGTAGTATATTGGTTAGCGGGAAGCTATCCTACAATGAGCAGTTCTTC
CASSILVSGKLSYNEQFF
>TRBV20-1|14|TRBJ2-2|.|TRBD1
TGCAGTGCTCGGGACAGCGCGAACACCGGGGAGCTGTTTTTT
CSARDSANTGELFF
>TRBV13|13|TRBJ2-1|.|.
TGTGCCAGCAGCTTCCCCGCCGGCGATGAGCAGTTCTTC
CASSFPAGDEQFF
>TRBV19|14|TRBJ2-1|.|.
TGTGCCAGTAGGAGGACTGATTCCTACAATGAGCAGTTCTTC
CASRRTDSYNEQFF
>TRBV2|17|TRBJ1-2|.|.
TGTGCCAGCAGTGAATTTACCCCAGTATCGGGCGACTATGGCTACACCTTC
CASSEFTPVSGDYGYTF
>TRBV4-3|18|TRBJ1-1|.|TRBD1
TGCGCCAGCAGCTTAATCAGTACGGGGGAAGGGGGCGACACTGAAGCTTTCTTT
CASSLISTGEGGDTEAFF
>TRBV24-1|16|TRBJ2-1|few|TRBD1
TGTGCCACCAGTGCCGGTGACAGGGGGCGTAACGATGAGCAGTTCTTC
CATSAGDRGRNDEQFF
>TRBV28|15|TRBJ2-7|once|.
TGTGCCAGCAGCGAACCGGGACTCAGCTCCTACGAGCAGTACTTC
CASSEPGLSSYEQYF
>TRBV5-1|14|TRBJ2-1|.|.
TGCGCCAGCAGCAACAGTGGTGGCTACAATGAGCAGTTCTTC
CASSNSGGYNEQFF
>TRBV7-9|13|TRBJ2-7|.|.
TGTGCCAGCAGCCACAGGGAGCCCTACGAGCAGTACTTC
CASSHREPYEQYF
>TRBV2|13|TRBJ2-1|.|.
TGTGCCAGCAGTGTCTGGCGATACAATGAGCAGTTCTTC
CASSVWRYNEQFF
>TRBV27|14|TRBJ2-2|.|.
TGTGCCAGCAGTCCGGTCGGGGGACCCGGGGAGCTGTTTTTT
CASSPVGGPGELFF
>TRBV20-1|14|TRBJ2-3|.|.
TGCAGTGCTAGTCGCAGGGATTATACAGATACGCAGTATTTT
CSASRRDYTDTQYF
>TRBV5-6|14|TRBJ2-1|.|TRBD2
TGTGCCAGCAGCATTAGCGGGACCCACAATGAGCAGTTCTTC
CASSISGTHNEQFF
>TRBV20-1|12|TRBJ1-2|.|.
TGCAGTGCTCCTTCTCCAGGGGTAGGCTACACCTTC
CSAPSPGVGYTF
>TRBV4-3|14|TRBJ2-1|.|.
TGCGCCAGCAGCCCTTTCTCCACTTACAATGAGCAGTTCTTC
CASSPFSTYNEQFF
>TRBV10-3|16|TRBJ2-1|.|TRBD2
TGTGCCATCAGTGGGGGCGAGCTAGCGGGATACAATGAGCAGTTCTTC
CAISGGELAGYNEQFF
>TRBV12-3/TRBV12-4|21|TRBJ2-6|once|TRBD1
TGTGCCAGCAGTTACTACTTCCCCGGGACAGGGGGCGCGGTTGGGGCCAACGTCCTGACTTTC
CASSYYFPGTGGAVGANVLTF
>TRBV12-3/TRBV12-4|19|TRBJ2-7|.|TRBD1
TGTGCCAGCAGCCATCCCCGGGACAGGGGAGTTGTGTTAGCCTACGAGCAGTACTTC
CASSHPRDRGVVLAYEQYF
>TRBV29-1|18|TRBJ1-1|.|.
TGCAGCGTTGAAGATCGGGGCAGGGAGAGAGTTTGGGACACTGAAGCTTTCTTT
CSVEDRGRERVWDTEAFF
>TRBV6-5|12|TRBJ2-1|few|.
TGTGCCAGCAGTTACTCGGGGTATGAGCAGTTCTTC
CASSYSGYEQFF
>TRBV28|13|TRBJ2-7|.|.
TGTGCCAGCAGGACAGACTTTAACTACGAGCAGTACTTC
CASRTDFNYEQYF
>TRBV20-1|13|TRBJ2-5|.|TRBD2
TGCAGTTTACAGCGGGAGGCCCTAGAGACCCAGTACTTC
CSLQREALETQYF
>TRBV19|13|TRBJ2-1|once|.
TGTGCCAGTAGTCCCCAAGGGGACAATGAGCAGTTCTTC
CASSPQGDNEQFF
>TRBV11-2|14|TRBJ2-7|few|.
TGTGCCAGCAGCCTGCCGTATCTCTCCTACGAGCAGTACTTC
CASSLPYLSYEQYF
>TRBV28|18|TRBJ2-1|.|TRBD2
TGTGCCAGCAGTTTAACAATTGCGGGAGACCTAGAGGACAATGAGCAGTTCTTC
CASSLTIAGDLEDNEQFF
>TRBV28|17|TRBJ2-3|.|.
TGTGCCAGCAGTACTAAGACTAGTCCCAGTAGTGCAGATACGCAGTATTTT
CASSTKTSPSSADTQYF
>TRBV30|15|TRBJ2-7|.|TRBD2
TGTGCCTGGAGTCCTTTAGGTAGCGGGGCCTACGAGCAGTACTTC
CAWSPLGSGAYEQYF
>TRBV20-1|16|TRBJ1-1|.|TRBD1
TGCAGTGCTAGTAGTTCGGACAGGGGGCTTGGCACTGAAGCTTTCTTT
CSASSSDRGLGTEAFF
>TRBV25-1|13|TRBJ2-5|.|.
TGTGCCAGCAGTCCACTTGGCGGGGAGACCCAGTACTTC
CASSPLGGETQYF
>TRBV6-2/TRBV6-3|16|TRBJ1-1|.|.
TGTGCCAGCAGTTCCTCCCTAAGGCAGGGGCTCTACGAAGCTTTCTTT
CASSSSLRQGLYEAFF
>TRBV28|15|TRBJ2-5|.|.
TGTGCCAGCAGGCCGACTAGTTCACCTGGGGAGACCCAGTACTTC
CASRPTSSPGETQYF
>TRBV27|14|TRBJ1-2|.|TRBD1
TGTGCCAGCAGTTTGGGCAGGGGGAACTATGGCTACACCTTC
CASSLGRGNYGYTF
>TRBV4-3|17|TRBJ2-7|.|.
TGCGCCAGCAGCCAAGTATTAGGACCGGAAACGGGTTACGAGCAGTACTTC
CASSQVLGPETGYEQYF
>TRBV13|15|TRBJ2-3|.|.
TGTGCCAGCAGCTTACCCTCCTGGAGCACAGATACGCAGTATTTT
CASSLPSWSTDTQYF
>TRBV4-3|14|TRBJ2-7|.|.
TGCGCCAGCAGCCAAAGTCCCGTCGGCTACGAGCAGTACTTC
CASSQSPVGYEQYF
>TRBV28|19|TRBJ1-5|.|TRBD1
TGTGCCAGCAGTCCCTATATCTCCTTCCAGGGGGACGGCAATCAGCCCCAGCATTTT
CASSPYISFQGDGNQPQHF
>TRBV2|15|TRBJ2-1|.|TRBD1
TGTGCCAGCGGAAGACCGGGACAGGGGAACAATGAGCAGTTCTTC
CASGRPGQGNNEQFF
>TRBV21-1|14|TRBJ2-7|.|.
TGTGCCAGCAGCAAAGGAGGGGAAATCTACGAGCAGTACTTC
CASSKGGEIYEQYF
>TRBV29-1|11|TRBJ2-7|.|.
TGCAGCGCTGGGGACGTATACGAGCAGTACTTC
CSAGDVYEQYF
>TRBV7-9|15|TRBJ2-1|.|.
TGTGCCAGCAGCTTGGACCCCGCTGCGAGTTACGAGCAGTTCTTC
CASSLDPAASYEQFF
>TRBV6-1|15|TRBJ1-5|.|.
TGTGCCAGCAGTAGAGACCCCGGGAACAATCAGCCCCAGCATTTT
CASSRDPGNNQPQHF
>TRBV19|15|TRBJ2-6|.|.
TGTGCCAGTAGTATCACAAATACTGGGGCCAACGTCCTGACTTTC
CASSITNTGANVLTF
>TRBV25-1|11|TRBJ1-2|once|.
TGTGCCAGCAGTGAGGACTATGGCTACACCTTC
CASSEDYGYTF
>TRBV30|16|TRBJ2-7|.|TRBD2
TGTGCCTGGAGTGTATCCCCCGGGAGGGGCCCCTACGAGCAGTACTTC
CAWSVSPGRGPYEQYF
>TRBV15|18|TRBJ2-1|.|.
TGTGCCACCAGCAAAGTACCCTTGAGGGGGAGCTCCTACAATGAGCAGTTCTTC
CATSKVPLRGSSYNEQFF
>TRBV29-1|14|TRBJ2-2|.|TRBD1
TGCAGCGTCGCCGGGACAGGGGGTCACGGGGAGCTGTTTTTT
CSVAGTGGHGELFF
>TRBV2|16|TRBJ2-7|.|.
TGTGCCAGCAGTGACCCCCACAGGGCGGTAGTCTACGAGCAGTACTTC
CASSDPHRAVVYEQYF
>TRBV7-9|13|TRBJ2-1|.|.
TGTGCCAGCCGACTACCTTCCTACAATGAGCAGTTCTTC
CASRLPSYNEQFF
>TRBV29-1|15|TRBJ2-4|.|.
TGCAGCGTTGAGTTCTGGGACACCTCTGGAAACATTCAGTACTTC
CSVEFWDTSGNIQYF
>TRBV28|16|TRBJ1-1|.|.
TGTGCCAGCAGTTTAGACCTTCTGGGACAGAACACTGAAGCTTTCTTT
CASSLDLLGQNTEAFF
>TRBV12-3/TRBV12-4|12|TRBJ1-5|.|.
TGTGCCAGCAGCTTACCCAATCAGCCCCAGCATTTT
CASSLPNQPQHF
>TRBV28|15|TRBJ2-7|.|TRBD1
TGTGCCAGCAGTTTACTGGTGGGACAGGGACTCGAGCAGTACTTC
CASSLLVGQGLEQYF
>TRBV12-3/TRBV12-4|14|TRBJ1-1|.|.
TGTGCCAGCAGTTTTCTGTCGGTGAACACTGAAGCTTTCTTT
CASSFLSVNTEAFF